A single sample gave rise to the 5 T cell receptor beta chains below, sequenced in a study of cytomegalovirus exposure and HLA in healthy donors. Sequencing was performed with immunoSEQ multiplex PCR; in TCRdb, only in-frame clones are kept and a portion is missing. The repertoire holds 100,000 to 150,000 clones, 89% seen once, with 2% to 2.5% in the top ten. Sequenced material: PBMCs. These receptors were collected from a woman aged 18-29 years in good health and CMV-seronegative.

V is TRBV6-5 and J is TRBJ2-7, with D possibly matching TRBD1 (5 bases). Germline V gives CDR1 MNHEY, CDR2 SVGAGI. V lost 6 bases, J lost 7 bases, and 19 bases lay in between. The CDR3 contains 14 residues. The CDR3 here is CASRVDTASSEQYF. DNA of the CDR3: TGTGCCAGCAGAGTGGACACCGCCTCTTCTGAGCAGTACTTC.

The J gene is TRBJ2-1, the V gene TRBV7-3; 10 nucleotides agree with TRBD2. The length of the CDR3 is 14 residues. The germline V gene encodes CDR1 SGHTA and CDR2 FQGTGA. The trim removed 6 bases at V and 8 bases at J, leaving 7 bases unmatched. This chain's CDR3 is CASSQAGGTDEQFF. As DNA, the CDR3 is TGTGCCAGCAGTCAAGCGGGAGGGACGGATGAGCAGTTCTTC.

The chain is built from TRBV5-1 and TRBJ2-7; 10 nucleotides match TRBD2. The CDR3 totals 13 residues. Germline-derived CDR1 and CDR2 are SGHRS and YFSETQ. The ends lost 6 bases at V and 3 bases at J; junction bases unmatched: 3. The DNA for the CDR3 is TGCGCCAGCAACCCTAGCGGGAGCTACGAGCAGTACTTC. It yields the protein CASNPSGSYEQYF.

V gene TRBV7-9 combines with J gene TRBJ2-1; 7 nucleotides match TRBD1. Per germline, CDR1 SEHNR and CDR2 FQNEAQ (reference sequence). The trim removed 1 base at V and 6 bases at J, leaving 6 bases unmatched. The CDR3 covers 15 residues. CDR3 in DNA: TGTGCCAGCAGCTTAGTAACGTCAGGGGGCAATGAGCAGTTCTTC. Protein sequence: CASSLVTSGGNEQFF. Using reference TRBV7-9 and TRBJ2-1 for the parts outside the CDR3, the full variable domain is DTGVSQNPRHKITKRGQNVTFRCDPISEHNRLYWYRQTLGQGPEFLTYFQNEAQLEKSRLLSDRFSAERPKGSFSTLEIQRTEQGDSAMYLCASSLVTSGGNEQFFGPGTRLTVL.

The CDR3 loop reads CATSPGDNEQFF. The CDR3 DNA sequence: TGTGCCACCTCCCCGGGGGACAATGAGCAGTTCTTC. The chain uses TRBV25-1 and TRBJ2-1; the D gene is possibly TRBD2 (6 bases). The V and J ends lost 10 bases and 5 bases respectively, with 12 bases between them. This CDR3 is built from 12 residues. Germline loops: CDR1 MGHDK, CDR2 SYGVNS.